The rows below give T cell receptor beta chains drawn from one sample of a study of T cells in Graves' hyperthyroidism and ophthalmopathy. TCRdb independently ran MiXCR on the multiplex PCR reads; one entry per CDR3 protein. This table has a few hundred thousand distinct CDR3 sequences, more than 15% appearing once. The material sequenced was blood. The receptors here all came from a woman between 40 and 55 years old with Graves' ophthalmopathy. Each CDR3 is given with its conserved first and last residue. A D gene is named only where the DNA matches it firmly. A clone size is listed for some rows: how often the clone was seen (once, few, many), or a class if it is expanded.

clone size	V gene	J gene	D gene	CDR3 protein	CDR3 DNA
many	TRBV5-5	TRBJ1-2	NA	CASSSRVGGDYGYTF	TGTGCCAGCAGCTCCCGGGTTGGGGGAGACTATGGCTACACCTTC
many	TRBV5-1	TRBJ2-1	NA	CASSPQVDSYNEQFF	TGCGCCAGCAGCCCGCAGGTGGACTCCTACAATGAGCAGTTCTTC
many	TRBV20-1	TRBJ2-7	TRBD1	CSATGTGVYEQYF	TGCAGTGCAACCGGGACAGGGGTGTACGAGCAGTACTTC
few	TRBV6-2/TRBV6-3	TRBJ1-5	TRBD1	CASRGTGRSNQPQHF	TGTGCCAGCAGGGGGACAGGTCGGAGCAATCAGCCCCAGCATTTT
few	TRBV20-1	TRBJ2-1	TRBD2	CSARAAGVGDNEQFF	TGCAGTGCCAGAGCTGCGGGAGTGGGCGACAATGAGCAGTTCTTC
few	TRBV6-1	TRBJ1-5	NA	CASRLGGNQPQHF	TGTGCCAGCAGATTAGGGGGCAATCAGCCCCAGCATTTT
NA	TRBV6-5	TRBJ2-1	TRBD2	CASSYERTSGIVNEQFF	TGTGCCAGCAGTTACGAACGGACTAGCGGGATCGTTAATGAGCAGTTCTTC
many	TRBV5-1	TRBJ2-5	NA	CASSFWAEQETQYF	TGCGCCAGCAGCTTTTGGGCGGAGCAAGAGACCCAGTACTTC
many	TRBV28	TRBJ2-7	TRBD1	CASSIPPGTGSEQYF	TGTGCCAGCAGTATCCCTCCCGGGACAGGGAGCGAGCAGTACTTC
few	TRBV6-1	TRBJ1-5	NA	CASSNSSPYQPQHF	TGTGCCAGCAGTAATTCCAGTCCCTATCAGCCCCAGCATTTT
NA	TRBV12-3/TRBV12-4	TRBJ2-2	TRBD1	CASSFVGQGAFGELFF	TGTGCCAGCAGTTTTGTCGGACAGGGGGCCTTCGGGGAGCTGTTTTTT
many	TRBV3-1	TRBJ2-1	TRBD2	CASSPTSGNYNEQFF	TGTGCCAGCAGCCCTACTAGCGGGAACTACAATGAGCAGTTCTTC
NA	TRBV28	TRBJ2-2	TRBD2	CASSFPLAVNTGELFF	TGTGCCAGCAGTTTTCCCCTAGCGGTGAACACCGGGGAGCTGTTTTTT
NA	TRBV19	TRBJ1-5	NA	CASSWDGYQPQHF	TGTGCCAGTAGTTGGGACGGCTATCAGCCCCAGCATTTT
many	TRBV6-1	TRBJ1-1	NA	CASSEFGSNTEAFF	TGTGCCAGCAGTGAGTTTGGGTCGAACACTGAAGCTTTCTTT
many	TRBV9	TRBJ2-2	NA	CASSVAGVNTGELFF	TGTGCCAGCAGCGTAGCTGGGGTTAACACCGGGGAGCTGTTTTTT
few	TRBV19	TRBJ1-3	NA	CASIAGALGNTIYF	TGTGCCAGTATCGCGGGGGCGCTTGGAAACACCATATATTTT
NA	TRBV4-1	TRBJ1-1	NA	CASDQGLNTEAFF	TGCGCCAGCGACCAGGGGCTCAACACTGAAGCTTTCTTT
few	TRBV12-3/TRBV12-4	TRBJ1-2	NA	CASSLWGVESYTF	TGTGCCAGCAGTTTATGGGGGGTAGAGAGCTACACCTTC
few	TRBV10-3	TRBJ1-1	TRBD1	CAISEAGGAGTEAFF	TGTGCCATCAGTGAGGCAGGGGGCGCCGGAACTGAAGCTTTCTTT
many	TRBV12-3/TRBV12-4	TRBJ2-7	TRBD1	CASSSTTGGNEQYF	TGTGCCAGCAGTTCCACGACAGGGGGCAACGAGCAGTACTTC
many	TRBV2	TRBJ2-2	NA	CASRTGHTNTGELFF	TGTGCCAGCCGGACGGGACATACGAACACCGGGGAGCTGTTTTTT
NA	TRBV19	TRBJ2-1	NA	CASSSGLSLYNEQFF	TGTGCCAGTAGTTCGGGACTTTCCCTCTACAATGAGCAGTTCTTC
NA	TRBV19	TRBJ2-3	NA	CASSKAVGTDTQYF	TGTGCCAGTAGTAAGGCGGTAGGGACAGATACGCAGTATTTT
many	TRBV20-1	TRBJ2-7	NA	CSARDRPSSYEQYF	TGCAGTGCTAGAGATCGCCCGAGCTCCTACGAGCAGTACTTC
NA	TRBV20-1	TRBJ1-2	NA	CSARDGQAPYGYTF	TGCAGTGCTAGAGATGGGCAGGCTCCCTATGGCTACACCTTC
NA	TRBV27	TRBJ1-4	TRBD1	CASSSQGGLGNEKLFF	TGTGCCAGCAGTTCCCAGGGGGGTCTCGGTAATGAAAAACTGTTTTTT
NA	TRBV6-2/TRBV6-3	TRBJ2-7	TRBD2	CASPGTSTNEQYF	TGTGCCAGTCCCGGGACTAGCACCAACGAGCAGTACTTC
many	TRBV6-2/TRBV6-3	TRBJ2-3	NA	CASSYRLATDTQYF	TGTGCCAGCAGTTACCGGCTGGCCACAGATACGCAGTATTTT
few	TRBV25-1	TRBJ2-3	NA	CASSAPAGMGADTQYF	TGTGCCAGCAGTGCTCCGGCAGGGATGGGCGCAGATACGCAGTATTTT
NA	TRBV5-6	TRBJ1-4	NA	CASSPSLEFSEKLFF	TGTGCCAGCAGCCCCTCACTGGAGTTTAGTGAAAAACTGTTTTTT
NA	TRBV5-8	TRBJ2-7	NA	CASSLDRKVHEQYF	TGTGCCAGCAGCTTGGACAGGAAGGTCCACGAGCAGTACTTC
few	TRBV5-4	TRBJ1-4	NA	CASSLRVADATNEKLFF	TGTGCCAGCAGCTTGAGGGTTGCGGACGCAACTAATGAAAAACTGTTTTTT
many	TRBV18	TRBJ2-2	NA	CASSIRDSLTGELFF	TGTGCCAGCTCAATACGGGACTCCTTGACCGGGGAGCTGTTTTTT
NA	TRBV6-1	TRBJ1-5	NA	CASSEVLTRVDQPQHF	TGTGCCAGCAGTGAAGTACTGACACGAGTCGATCAGCCCCAGCATTTT
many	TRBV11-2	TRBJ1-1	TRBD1	CASSLDYPDIWGQGIAEAFF	TGTGCCAGCAGCTTAGACTATCCTGATATTTGGGGACAGGGGATCGCTGAAGCTTTCTTT
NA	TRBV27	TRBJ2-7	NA	CASSLLLAPHEQYF	TGTGCCAGCAGTTTACTCTTGGCCCCCCACGAGCAGTACTTC
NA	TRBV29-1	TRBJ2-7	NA	CSATDLGSYEQYF	TGCAGCGCCACAGACCTTGGCTCCTACGAGCAGTACTTC